These 26 T cell receptor beta chains were sequenced from one sample in a study of blood T cell repertoires in COVID-19. Clones were sequenced by immunoSEQ multiplex PCR, and TCRdb holds only the in-frame ones, with some missing. The sample holds 100,000 to 150,000 clones, roughly four fifths seen once. Sequencing was done on a sample of peripheral blood. The source is a woman between 50 and 59 years old with acute or convalescent COVID-19.

This clone has a handful of counts. The rearrangement uses TRBV28 and TRBJ1-1; 8 bases match TRBD1. The germline V gene has CDR1 MDHEN and CDR2 SYDVKM. The length of the CDR3 is 16 residues. V was clipped by 7 bases and J by 5 bases; unmatched bases: 15. The CDR3 spells CASKLWNGQGRTEAFF. The CDR3 bases are TGTGCCAGCAAACTTTGGAACGGACAGGGAAGAACTGAAGCTTTCTTT.

In DNA form, the CDR3 reads TGTGCCAGCAGCTTAGCGCGTTTCGGTGGTCCTCCTGAAGCTTTCTTT. This sequence encodes CASSLARFGGPPEAFF. The chain combines TRBV7-8 with TRBJ1-1; D is uncertain. The CDR3 runs to 16 residues. CDR1 is SGHVS and CDR2 is FQNEAQ in the germline V gene. V shed 0 bases and J shed 6 bases, with 17 bases lying between them.

The chain is built from TRBV27 and TRBJ2-7, with TRBD2 matching over 7 bases. The junction had 6 bases not matched to a gene; V was cut back by 7 bases and J by 0 bases. The germline V gene has CDR1 MNHEY and CDR2 SMNVEV (reference sequence). CDR3 length: 14 amino acids. CDR3 amino acids: CASKGAGLSYEQYF. The CDR3 nucleotides read TGTGCCAGCAAGGGAGCGGGGCTCTCCTACGAGCAGTACTTC.

This chain joins TRBV19 and TRBJ1-5; no firm D call. Trimming took off 7 bases at V and 9 bases at J, with 22 bases between the two ends. The CDR3 has 15 amino acids. Germline CDR1 reads LNHDA; CDR2 reads SQIVND (reference sequence). CDR3 residues: CASTLAPSDVGPQHF. In DNA form, the CDR3 reads TGTGCCAGTACCCTAGCCCCCAGTGACGTTGGGCCCCAGCATTTT.

The J gene is TRBJ1-4, the V gene TRBV7-8; a possible D gene is TRBD1 (5 bases). The CDR3 is made up of 16 amino acids. Germline V CDR1 and CDR2: SGHVS, FQNEAQ. V gave up 6 bases and J gave up 0 bases, with 14 bases separating them. In DNA, the CDR3 is TGTGCCAGCAGTTTATACAGGATTACAACTAATGAAAAACTGTTTTTT. Protein: CASSLYRITTNEKLFF.

This sequence joins TRBV15 and TRBJ2-7; D not resolved. Trimming stripped 3 bases from V and 3 bases from J, with 9 bases between. CDR3 length: 13 amino acids. In germline, CDR1 is LNHNV, CDR2 YYDKDF (reference sequence). DNA for the CDR3: TGTGCCACCAGCAGTGGCAGAAACTACGAGCAGTACTTC. Translation: CATSSGRNYEQYF.

This clone has only a few counts. Different DNA sequences within this sample yield the same CDR3. The CDR3 DNA follows: TGTGCCAGCAGTTTATCGGCAGGGTTGGAGACCCAGTACTTC. Translated: CASSLSAGLETQYF. The J gene is TRBJ2-5, the V gene TRBV27, with D tentatively TRBD1 (5 bases). Trimming cost V 0 bases and J 5 bases, with 10 bases left between them. The CDR3 has 14 amino acids. Germline V gives CDR1 MNHEY, CDR2 SMNVEV (reference sequence).

Remarks on this clone: Compared with germline, one end of the junction differs, possibly owing to a read error. This rearrangement joins TRBV7-2 to TRBJ2-7; the match to TRBD2 covers 9 bases. The germline CDR1 and CDR2 sequences are SGHTA and FQGNSA. The CDR3 loop spans 13 amino acids. The CDR3 sequence: CASSLDGGSGGSF. In DNA form, the CDR3 reads TGTGCCAGCAGCTTGGACGGAGGTAGCGGGGGATCATTC.

The sample holds one count of this clone. This sequence joins TRBV10-3 and TRBJ1-2; 7 bases map to TRBD1. This CDR3 is built from 17 residues. Germline CDR1 ENHRY, CDR2 SYGVKD. The V gene end was trimmed by 2 bases and the J gene end by 4 bases; junction bases not matched to a gene: 13. The CDR3 nucleotides read TGTGCCATCAGTGAGCACTTCAGCCAGGGGGATTTCTATGGCTACACCTTC. Residues: CAISEHFSQGDFYGYTF.

V and J are TRBV7-9 and TRBJ1-3; TRBD1 matches 7 bases. Germline lookup yields CDR1 SEHNR and CDR2 FQNEAQ (reference sequence). V lost 5 bases, J lost 0 bases, and 4 bases stayed unmatched. The CDR3 covers 15 residues. The CDR3 DNA sequence: TGTGCCAGCAGCCCGACAGGGTTCTCTGGAAACACCATATATTTT. Translating it yields CASSPTGFSGNTIYF.

The V gene is TRBV9, the J gene TRBJ2-3; D is unresolved. Germline CDR1 and CDR2: SGDLS and YYNGEE. The CDR3 length is 16 residues. V was pared by 0 bases and J by 2 bases, with 13 bases between. This CDR3 is CASSVAHSTLTDTQYF. DNA for the CDR3: TGTGCCAGCAGCGTAGCTCACAGTACCCTCACAGATACGCAGTATTTT.

This clone was seen only once. This chain connects TRBV19 to TRBJ2-3; no clear D. Germline CDR1 LNHDA, CDR2 SQIVND (reference sequence). CDR3 length: 13 residues. V dropped 6 bases and J dropped 3 bases, with 10 bases sitting between them. DNA for the CDR3: TGTGCCAGTAGCCTCGTCCGTACAGATACGCAGTATTTT. Translation: CASSLVRTDTQYF.

In this sample, this clone turned up once. The chain links TRBV19 to TRBJ2-5; TRBD1 agrees at 7 bases. The CDR3 loop spans 15 amino acids. The V gene's germline CDR1 is LNHDA and CDR2 SQIVND (reference sequence). The V segment lost 2 bases and the J segment 0 bases; nucleotides outside the gene matches: 3. CDR3 protein: CASSIRDSYQETQYF. CDR3 DNA sequence: TGTGCCAGTAGTATAAGGGACAGCTACCAAGAGACCCAGTACTTC.

The chain joins TRBV19 to TRBJ2-1, with 11 bases identical to TRBD2. This CDR3 comprises 16 residues. V shed 5 bases, J shed 13 bases, and the junction held 16 bases outside the gene matches. Germline-derived CDR1 and CDR2 are LNHDA and SQIVND (reference sequence). The CDR3 coding sequence is TGTGCCAGTAGTTCCCGGGTAGCGGGGGGGCAAGGCAGTCAGTTCTTC. Protein sequence: CASSSRVAGGQGSQFF.

This chain links TRBV4-1 with TRBJ1-1; 8 nucleotides align to TRBD1. The V gene's germline CDR1 is MGHRA and CDR2 YSYEKL. There are 14 residues in the CDR3. Germline trimming cut 4 bases from V and 6 bases from J; bases unmatched to any gene: 7. CDR3 in DNA: TGCGCCAGCAGCCGCCAGGGACAGGTAGCTGAAGCTTTCTTT. It translates to CASSRQGQVAEAFF.

Points on this clone: Other DNA sequences in this sample translate to the same CDR3. The chain recombines TRBV18 with TRBJ2-1; 10 bases are shared with TRBD2. Unmatched junction bases numbered 2, after V lost 0 bases and J lost 6 bases. CDR1 and CDR2 from the germline V gene are KGHSH and LQKENI. The CDR3 totals 15 residues. The CDR3 region is CASSPPGLALNEQFF. DNA for the CDR3: TGTGCCAGCTCACCACCGGGACTAGCGCTCAATGAGCAGTTCTTC.

The rearrangement joins TRBV5-1 to TRBJ1-4; D uncertain. This CDR3 region has 13 residues. CDR1 is SGHRS, CDR2 YFSETQ, per germline. V lost 2 bases and J 5 bases, leaving 7 bases between the germline ends. CDR3 sequence: CASSLQQNEKLFF. For the CDR3, the DNA is TGCGCCAGCAGCTTACAGCAAAATGAAAAACTGTTTTTT.

The chain links TRBV10-1 to TRBJ2-1, with D possibly TRBD1 on 5 matching bases. The CDR3 totals 15 residues. CDR1 and CDR2 (germline): WNHNN, SYGVQD (reference sequence). V was shortened by 0 bases and J by 9 bases, with 15 bases between the two germline ends. The DNA of the CDR3 is TGCGCCAGCAGTGAGTCGACTTCTTTTGGGGCTGAGCAGTTCTTC. Translation: CASSESTSFGAEQFF.

The J gene is TRBJ2-1, the V gene TRBV7-2, with 14 bases fitting TRBD2. Germline V gene sequence: CDR1 SGHTA, CDR2 FQGNSA. The length of the CDR3 is 18 residues. The V segment lost 6 bases and the J segment 6 bases; nucleotides outside the gene matches: 13. The CDR3 DNA follows: TGTGCCAGCAGGTTACGACCGGGACTAGCGGGAGAAGGCAATGAGCAGTTCTTC. This translates into CASRLRPGLAGEGNEQFF.

The rearrangement links TRBV27 to TRBJ2-3, with 8 nucleotides matching TRBD1. Germline CDR1 and CDR2: MNHEY and SMNVEV (reference sequence). This CDR3 is 19 amino acids long. The V segment lost 7 bases and the J segment 2 bases; nucleotides outside the gene matches: 20. CDR3 in amino acids: CASINLGQGRPQPTDTQYF. CDR3 nucleotide sequence: TGTGCCAGCATCAACCTCGGACAGGGACGTCCGCAACCCACAGATACGCAGTATTTT.

J is TRBJ1-1 and V is TRBV4-2; D is unclear. The CDR3 consists of 14 residues. CDR1 is LGHNA and CDR2 is YNFKEQ in the germline V gene. V was shortened by 0 bases and J by 3 bases, with 8 bases between the two germline ends. The DNA for the CDR3 is TGTGCCAGCAGCCAAGAAGCGGGATACACTGAAGCTTTCTTT. Its protein is CASSQEAGYTEAFF.

This clone was seen only a few times. The chain links TRBV27 to TRBJ1-5; TRBD1 might be the D (5 bases). The CDR3 is 14 residues long. V shed 2 bases and J shed 5 bases, with 10 bases lying between them. The germline CDR1 and CDR2 sequences are MNHEY and SMNVEV (reference sequence). CDR3 DNA: TGTGCCAGCAGTTTAAGGAGGGGCCATCAGCCCCAGCATTTT. It encodes CASSLRRGHQPQHF.

V and J are TRBV16 and TRBJ2-1; 13 bases fit TRBD2. V shed 1 base, J shed 9 bases, and the junction held 6 bases outside the gene matches. The germline V gene encodes CDR1 KGHSY and CDR2 FQNENV. This CDR3 region has 16 residues. The DNA for the CDR3 is TGTGCCAGCAGCCAATTTGGACTAGCGGGAGTCTCTGAGCAGTTCTTC. Protein sequence: CASSQFGLAGVSEQFF.

The chain joins TRBV30 to TRBJ1-2; 10 nucleotides match TRBD1. Per germline, CDR1 GTSNPN and CDR2 SVGIG (reference sequence). The V segment lost 2 bases and the J segment 2 bases; nucleotides outside the gene matches: 5. There are 15 residues in the CDR3. The CDR3 loop is CAWSYRDRGNYGYTF. The CDR3 DNA reads as TGTGCCTGGAGTTACCGGGACAGGGGAAACTATGGCTACACCTTC.

This rearrangement joins TRBV6-5 to TRBJ1-1; D perhaps matches TRBD1 (6 bases). Germline loops: CDR1 MNHEY, CDR2 SVGAGI. This CDR3 is built from 14 residues. The V and J ends lost 6 bases and 1 base respectively, with 12 bases between them. The CDR3 loop reads CASRPQGSNTEAFF. CDR3 bases: TGTGCCAGCAGACCCCAGGGGTCGAACACTGAAGCTTTCTTT.

The chain's CDR3 is CASSSRTSGTYEQYF. CDR3 bases: TGTGCCAGTAGTTCCCGGACTAGCGGGACTTACGAGCAGTACTTC. The rearrangement joins TRBV19 to TRBJ2-7, with 12 bases fitting TRBD2. Germline V gene lookup returns CDR1 LNHDA and CDR2 SQIVND (reference sequence). The CDR3 is made up of 15 amino acids. V was pared by 5 bases and J by 4 bases, with 6 bases of the junction left unmatched.